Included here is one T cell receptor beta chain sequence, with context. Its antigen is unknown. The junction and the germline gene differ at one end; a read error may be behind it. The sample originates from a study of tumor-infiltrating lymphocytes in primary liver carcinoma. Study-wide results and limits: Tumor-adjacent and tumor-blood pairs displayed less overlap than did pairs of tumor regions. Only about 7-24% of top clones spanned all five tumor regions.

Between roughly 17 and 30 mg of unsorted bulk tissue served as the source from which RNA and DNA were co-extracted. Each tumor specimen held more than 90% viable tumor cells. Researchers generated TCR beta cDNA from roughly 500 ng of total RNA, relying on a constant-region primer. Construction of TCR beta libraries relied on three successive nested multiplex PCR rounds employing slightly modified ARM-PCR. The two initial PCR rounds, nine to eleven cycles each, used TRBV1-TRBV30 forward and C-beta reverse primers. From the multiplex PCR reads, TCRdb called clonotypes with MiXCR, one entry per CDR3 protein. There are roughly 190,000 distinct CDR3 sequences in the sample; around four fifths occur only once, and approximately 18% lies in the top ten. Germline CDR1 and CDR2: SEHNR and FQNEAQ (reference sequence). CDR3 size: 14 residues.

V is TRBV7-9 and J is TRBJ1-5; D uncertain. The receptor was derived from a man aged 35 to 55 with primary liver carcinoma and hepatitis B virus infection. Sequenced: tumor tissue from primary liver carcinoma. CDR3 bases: TGTGCCAGCAGCCGAGATTATAGTAATCGGCCCCAGCATTTT. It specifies CASSRDYSNRPQHF. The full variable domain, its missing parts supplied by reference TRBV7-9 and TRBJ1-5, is DTGVSQNPRHKITKRGQNVTFRCDPISEHNRLYWYRQTLGQGPEFLTYFQNEAQLEKSRLLSDRFSAERPKGSFSTLEIQRTEQGDSAMYLCASSRDYSNRPQHFGDGTRLSIL.